One and the same sample provided the 5 T cell receptor beta chains below, sequenced in a study of cytomegalovirus exposure and HLA in healthy donors. In the PCR, 60 Vbeta and 13 Jbeta primers were used. The protocol was immunoSEQ multiplex PCR, while the TCRdb copy is restricted to in-frame clones and leaves out a portion. Here the sample spans fewer than 150,000 clones, roughly three quarters being singletons. Source material: PBMCs. The receptors derive from a man in his thirties or forties in good health and CMV-seronegative.

V usage is TRBV10-3 and J usage is TRBJ1-1; D is undetermined. Germline loops: CDR1 ENHRY, CDR2 SYGVKD. Trimming removed 10 bases at V and 0 bases at J, with 15 bases between. This CDR3 has 14 amino acids. In DNA form, the CDR3 reads TGTGCCAGTTCCGGGAGCTTGATGAACACTGAAGCTTTCTTT. This gives the protein CASSGSLMNTEAFF.

The chain links TRBV7-8 to TRBJ2-2, with 8 bases lining up with TRBD1. The CDR3 covers 16 residues. V lost 1 base, J lost 5 bases, and 6 bases stayed unmatched. Germline CDR1 is SGHVS and CDR2 is FQNEAQ. The CDR3 coding sequence is TGTGCCAGCAGCTTAGTGGGACAGGCCCTGACCGGGGAGCTGTTTTTT. This encodes CASSLVGQALTGELFF.

The J gene is TRBJ2-7, the V gene TRBV11-3; 7 positions agree with TRBD2. The V segment lost 5 bases and the J segment 4 bases; nucleotides outside the gene matches: 5. CDR1 SGHNT and CDR2 YENEEA come from the germline V gene. The CDR3 loop spans 13 amino acids. Written as DNA, the CDR3 is TGTGCCAGCAGCCCCACGGGGGGTTACGAGCAGTACTTC. It encodes CASSPTGGYEQYF.

In regard to this clone: The junction and the germline gene differ at one end; a read error may be behind it. The chain couples TRBV28 to TRBJ2-7; 8 nucleotides match TRBD2. CDR3 length equals 18 residues. The V gene's germline CDR1 is MDHEN and CDR2 SYDVKM. The CDR3 coding sequence is TGTGCCAGCAGTTTATTCGTCGCGGGGGGAGGGCGCGCCTACGAGCAATACTTC. Residues: CASSLFVAGGGRAYEQYF.

J is TRBJ1-2 and V is TRBV25-1; no definite D call. V lost 5 bases, J lost 8 bases, and 9 bases lay in between. Germline V gene data show CDR1 as MGHDK and CDR2 as SYGVNS. The CDR3 runs 11 residues. CDR3 region: CASSRPGGYTF. The CDR3 nucleotides read TGTGCCAGCAGTCGGCCCGGGGGCTACACCTTC.